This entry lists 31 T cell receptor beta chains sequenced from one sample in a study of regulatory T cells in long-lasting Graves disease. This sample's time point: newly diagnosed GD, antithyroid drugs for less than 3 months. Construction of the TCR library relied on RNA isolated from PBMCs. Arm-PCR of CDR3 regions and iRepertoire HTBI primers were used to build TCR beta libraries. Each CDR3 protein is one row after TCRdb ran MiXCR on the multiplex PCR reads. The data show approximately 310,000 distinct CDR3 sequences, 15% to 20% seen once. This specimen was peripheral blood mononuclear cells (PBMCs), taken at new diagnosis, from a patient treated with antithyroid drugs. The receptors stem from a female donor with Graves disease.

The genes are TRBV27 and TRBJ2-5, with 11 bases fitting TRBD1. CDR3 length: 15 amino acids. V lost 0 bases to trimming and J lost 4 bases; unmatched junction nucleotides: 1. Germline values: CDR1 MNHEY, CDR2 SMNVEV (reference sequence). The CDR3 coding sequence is TGTGCCAGCAGTTTATCAGGGACAGGGGGAGAGACCCAGTACTTC. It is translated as CASSLSGTGGETQYF.

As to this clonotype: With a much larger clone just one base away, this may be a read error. DNA of the CDR3: TGTGCCAGCTCACCAGCGGGACAGGCGAATTCCGGGGAGCTGTTATTT. It specifies CASSPAGQANSGELLF. The chain combines TRBV18 with TRBJ2-2, with 8 bases matching TRBD1. This CDR3 region has 16 residues. Per germline, CDR1 KGHSH and CDR2 LQKENI.

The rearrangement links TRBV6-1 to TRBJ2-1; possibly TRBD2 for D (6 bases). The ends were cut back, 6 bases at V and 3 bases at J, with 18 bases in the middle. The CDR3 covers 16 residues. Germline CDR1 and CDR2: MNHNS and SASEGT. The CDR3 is CASSSSTRGFYNEQFF. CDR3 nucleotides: TGTGCCAGCAGCTCTTCTACACGGGGGTTCTACAATGAGCAGTTCTTC.

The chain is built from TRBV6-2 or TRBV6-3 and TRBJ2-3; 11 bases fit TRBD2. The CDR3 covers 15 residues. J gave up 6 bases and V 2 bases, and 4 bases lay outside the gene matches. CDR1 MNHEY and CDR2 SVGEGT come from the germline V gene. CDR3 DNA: TGTGCCAGCAGTTACACTAGCGGGAGTAGGGATACGCAGTATTTT. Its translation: CASSYTSGSRDTQYF.

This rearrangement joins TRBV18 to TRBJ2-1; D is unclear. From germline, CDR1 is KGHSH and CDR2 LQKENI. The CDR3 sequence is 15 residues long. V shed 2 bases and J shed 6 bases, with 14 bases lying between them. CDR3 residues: CASSPEPPGGNEQFF. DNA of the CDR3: TGTGCCAGCTCACCAGAGCCCCCGGGCGGCAATGAGCAGTTCTTC.

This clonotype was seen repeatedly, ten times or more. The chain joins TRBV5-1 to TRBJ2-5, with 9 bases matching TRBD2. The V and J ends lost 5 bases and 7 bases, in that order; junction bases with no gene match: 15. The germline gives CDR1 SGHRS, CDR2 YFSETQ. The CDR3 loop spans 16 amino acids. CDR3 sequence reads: CASRTLAGPSRGTQYF. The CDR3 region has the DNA TGCGCCAGCAGGACGCTAGCGGGGCCCTCACGGGGGACCCAGTACTTC. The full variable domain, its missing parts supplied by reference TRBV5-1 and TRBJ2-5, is KAGVTQTPRYLIKTRGQQVTLSCSPISGHRSVSWYQQTPGQGLQFLFEYFSETQRNKGNFPGRFSGRQFSNSRSEMNVSTLELGDSALYLCASRTLAGPSRGTQYFGPGTRLLVL.

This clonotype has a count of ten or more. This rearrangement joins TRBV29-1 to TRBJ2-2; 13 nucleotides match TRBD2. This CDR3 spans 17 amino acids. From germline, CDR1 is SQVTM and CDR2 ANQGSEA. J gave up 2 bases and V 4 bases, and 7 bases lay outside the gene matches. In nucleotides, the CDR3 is TGCAGCGTTGGGGGGTCGGGACTAGCGGGAAACACCGGGGAGCTGTTTTTT. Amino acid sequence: CSVGGSGLAGNTGELFF.

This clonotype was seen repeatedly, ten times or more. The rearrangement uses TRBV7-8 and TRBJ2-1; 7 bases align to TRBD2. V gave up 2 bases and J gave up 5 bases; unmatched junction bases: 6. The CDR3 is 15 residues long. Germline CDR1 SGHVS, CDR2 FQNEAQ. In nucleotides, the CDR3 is TGTGCCAGCAGCTTAAGGGAGGGCCTCGACAATGAGCAGTTCTTC. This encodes CASSLREGLDNEQFF.

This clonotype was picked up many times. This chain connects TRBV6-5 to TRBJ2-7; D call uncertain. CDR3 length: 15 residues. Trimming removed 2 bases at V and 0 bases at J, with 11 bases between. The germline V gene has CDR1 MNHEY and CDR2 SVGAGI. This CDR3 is CASSYVLGSSYEQYF. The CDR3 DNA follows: TGTGCCAGCAGTTACGTGCTGGGAAGCTCCTACGAGCAGTACTTC.

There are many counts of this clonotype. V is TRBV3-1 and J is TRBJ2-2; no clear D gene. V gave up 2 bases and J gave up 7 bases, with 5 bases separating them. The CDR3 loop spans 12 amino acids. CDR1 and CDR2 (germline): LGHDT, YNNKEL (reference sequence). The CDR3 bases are TGTGCCAGCAGCCAATTGGGCGGGGAGCTGTTTTTT. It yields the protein CASSQLGGELFF.

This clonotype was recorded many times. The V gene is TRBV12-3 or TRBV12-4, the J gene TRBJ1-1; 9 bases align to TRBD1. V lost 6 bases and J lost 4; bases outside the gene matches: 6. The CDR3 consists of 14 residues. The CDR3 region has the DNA TGTGCCAGCAGCTTGACAGGGGGGACCACTGAAGCTTTCTTT. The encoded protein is CASSLTGGTTEAFF.

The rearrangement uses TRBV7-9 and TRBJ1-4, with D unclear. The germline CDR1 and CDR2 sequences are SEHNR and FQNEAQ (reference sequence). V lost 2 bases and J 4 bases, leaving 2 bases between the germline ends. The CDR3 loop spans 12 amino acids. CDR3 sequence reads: CASSLSNEKLFF. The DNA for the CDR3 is TGTGCCAGCAGCTTAAGTAATGAAAAACTGTTTTTT. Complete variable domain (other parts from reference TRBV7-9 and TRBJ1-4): DTGVSQNPRHKITKRGQNVTFRCDPISEHNRLYWYRQTLGQGPEFLTYFQNEAQLEKSRLLSDRFSAERPKGSFSTLEIQRTEQGDSAMYLCASSLSNEKLFFGSGTQLSVL.

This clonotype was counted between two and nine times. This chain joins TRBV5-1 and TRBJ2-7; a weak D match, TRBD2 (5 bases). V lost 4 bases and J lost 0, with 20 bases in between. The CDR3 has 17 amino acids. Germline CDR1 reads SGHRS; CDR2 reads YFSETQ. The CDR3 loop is CASSDRSVASGSYEQYF. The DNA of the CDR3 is TGCGCCAGCAGCGACCGGTCTGTAGCGTCCGGCTCCTACGAGCAGTACTTC.

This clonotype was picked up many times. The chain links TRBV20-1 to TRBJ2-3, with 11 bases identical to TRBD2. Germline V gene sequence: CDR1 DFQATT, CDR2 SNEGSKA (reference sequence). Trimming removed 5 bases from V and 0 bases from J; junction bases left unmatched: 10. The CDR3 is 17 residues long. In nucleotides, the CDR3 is TGCAGTGCTCCAACATTAGCGGGAGGGACTAGCACAGATACGCAGTATTTT. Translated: CSAPTLAGGTSTDTQYF.

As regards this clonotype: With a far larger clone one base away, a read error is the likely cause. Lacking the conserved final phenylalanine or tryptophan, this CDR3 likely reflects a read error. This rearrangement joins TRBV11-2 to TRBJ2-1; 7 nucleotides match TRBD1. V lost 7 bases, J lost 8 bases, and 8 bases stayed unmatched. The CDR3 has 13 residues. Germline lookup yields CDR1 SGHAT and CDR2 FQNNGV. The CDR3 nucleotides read TGTGCCAGCAAATATGACAGGGACGATGAGCAGTTCCTC. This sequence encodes CASKYDRDDEQFL.

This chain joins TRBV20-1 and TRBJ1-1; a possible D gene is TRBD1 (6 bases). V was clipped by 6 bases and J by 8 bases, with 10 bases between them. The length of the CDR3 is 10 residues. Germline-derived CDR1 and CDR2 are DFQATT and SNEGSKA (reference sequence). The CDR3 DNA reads TGCAGTGCCGGACAGCTCGAAGCTTTCTTT. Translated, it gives CSAGQLEAFF.

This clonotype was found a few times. The CDR3 DNA reads as TGTGCCAGCAGTTTAGGGCGGGAATTCAATGAGCAGTTCTTC. It yields the protein CASSLGREFNEQFF. The chain joins TRBV27 to TRBJ2-1; maybe TRBD2 (6 bases). This CDR3 is 14 amino acids long. Germline loops: CDR1 MNHEY, CDR2 SMNVEV (reference sequence). Between the trimmed V and J ends, which lost 2 bases and 6 bases, there was a span of 11 bases.

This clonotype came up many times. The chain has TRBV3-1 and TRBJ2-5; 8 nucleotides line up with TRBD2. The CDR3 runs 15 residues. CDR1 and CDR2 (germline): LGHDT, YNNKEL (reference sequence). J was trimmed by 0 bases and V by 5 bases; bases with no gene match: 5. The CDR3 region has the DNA TGTGCCAGCAGCATCTACGGGGGGGACCAAGAGACCCAGTACTTC. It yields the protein CASSIYGGDQETQYF.

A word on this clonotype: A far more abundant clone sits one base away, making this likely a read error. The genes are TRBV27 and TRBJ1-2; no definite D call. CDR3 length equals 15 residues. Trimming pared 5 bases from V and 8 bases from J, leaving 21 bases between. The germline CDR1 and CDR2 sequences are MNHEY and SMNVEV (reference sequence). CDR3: CASSDRQAGGRGYTF. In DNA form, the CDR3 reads TGTGCCAGCAGTGATCGGCAGGCAGGCGGGCGCGGCTACACCTTC.

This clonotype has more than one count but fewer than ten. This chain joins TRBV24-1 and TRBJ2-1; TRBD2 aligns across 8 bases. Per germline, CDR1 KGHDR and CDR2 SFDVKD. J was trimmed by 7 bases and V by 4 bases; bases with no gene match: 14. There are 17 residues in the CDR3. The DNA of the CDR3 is TGTGCCACCAGTGACTCCTTAGCGGGACCCTCGGGGAATGAGCAGTTCTTC. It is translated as CATSDSLAGPSGNEQFF.

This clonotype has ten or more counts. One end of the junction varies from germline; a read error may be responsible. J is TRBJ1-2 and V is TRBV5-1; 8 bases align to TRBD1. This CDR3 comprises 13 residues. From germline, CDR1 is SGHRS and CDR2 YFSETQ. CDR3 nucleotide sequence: TGTGCCAGCAGCGACAGGGGAGGCTATGGCTACACCTTC. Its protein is CASSDRGGYGYTF.

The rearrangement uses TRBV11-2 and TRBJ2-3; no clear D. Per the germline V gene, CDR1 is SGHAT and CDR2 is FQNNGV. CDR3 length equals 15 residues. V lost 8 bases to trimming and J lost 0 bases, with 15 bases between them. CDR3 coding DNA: TGTGCCAGCGGTCCCCTCGGGCTAAGCACAGATACGCAGTATTTT. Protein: CASGPLGLSTDTQYF.

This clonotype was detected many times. The DNA for the CDR3 is TGTGCCAGCAAGCCGCCAGCTCTGCCCTATGGCTACACCTTC. It translates to CASKPPALPYGYTF. J is TRBJ1-2 and V is TRBV28, with unresolved D. Germline CDR1 is MDHEN and CDR2 is SYDVKM. V lost 7 bases, J lost 4 bases, and 16 bases lay in between. The length of the CDR3 is 14 residues.

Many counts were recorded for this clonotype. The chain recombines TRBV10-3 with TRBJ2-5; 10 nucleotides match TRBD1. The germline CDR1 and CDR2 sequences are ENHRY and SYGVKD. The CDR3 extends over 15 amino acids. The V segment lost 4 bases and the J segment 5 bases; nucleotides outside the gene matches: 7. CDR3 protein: CAISGGQGEWETQYF. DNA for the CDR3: TGTGCCATCAGTGGAGGACAGGGGGAATGGGAGACCCAGTACTTC.

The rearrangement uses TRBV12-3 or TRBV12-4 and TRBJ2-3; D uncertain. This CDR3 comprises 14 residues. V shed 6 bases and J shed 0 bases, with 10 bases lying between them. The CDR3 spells CASREGFSTDTQYF. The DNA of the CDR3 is TGTGCCAGCAGAGAAGGGTTTAGCACAGATACGCAGTATTTT.

The CDR3 DNA reads TGTGCCTGGGCGATACAGGGGGAGCAGTACTTC. This encodes CAWAIQGEQYF. The chain is built from TRBV30 and TRBJ2-7; 7 bases map to TRBD1. CDR1 and CDR2 from the germline V gene are GTSNPN and SVGIG (reference sequence). This CDR3 comprises 11 residues. V dropped 5 bases and J dropped 7; count of bases not matched to a gene: 5.

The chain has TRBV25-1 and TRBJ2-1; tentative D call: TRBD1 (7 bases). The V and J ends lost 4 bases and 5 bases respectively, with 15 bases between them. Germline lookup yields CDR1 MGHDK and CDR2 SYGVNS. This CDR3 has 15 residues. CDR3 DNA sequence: TGTGCCAGCAGTGCCTTCGGGGGACAGAACAATGAGCAGTTCTTC. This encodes CASSAFGGQNNEQFF.

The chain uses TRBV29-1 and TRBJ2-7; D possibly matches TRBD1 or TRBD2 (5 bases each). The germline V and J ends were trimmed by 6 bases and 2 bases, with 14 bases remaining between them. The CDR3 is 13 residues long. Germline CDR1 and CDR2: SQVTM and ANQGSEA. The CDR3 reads CSVGDRSPYEQYF. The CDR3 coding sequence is TGCAGCGTGGGGGATAGAAGCCCCTACGAGCAGTACTTC.

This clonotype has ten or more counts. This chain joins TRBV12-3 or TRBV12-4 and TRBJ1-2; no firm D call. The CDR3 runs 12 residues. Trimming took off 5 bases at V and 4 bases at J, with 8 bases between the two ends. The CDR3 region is CASSPGSYGYTF. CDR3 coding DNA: TGTGCCAGCAGTCCAGGAAGCTATGGCTACACCTTC.

CDR3 coding DNA: TGTGCCAGCAGCTCCCCGGGACTAGCGGAGAACACCGGGGAGCTGTTTTTT. It yields the protein CASSSPGLAENTGELFF. V and J are TRBV9 and TRBJ2-2; 11 positions agree with TRBD2. From germline, CDR1 is SGDLS and CDR2 YYNGEE. With 4 bases clipped from V and 1 base from J, the junction kept 6 bases outside the gene matches. The CDR3 loop spans 17 amino acids.

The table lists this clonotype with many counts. In DNA, the CDR3 is TGTGCCACCACGCGGGAGGGGGGCACAGATACGCAGTATTTT. It is translated as CATTREGGTDTQYF. The rearrangement links TRBV10-3 to TRBJ2-3, with TRBD2 matching 9 bases. The V gene's germline CDR1 is ENHRY and CDR2 SYGVKD. V shed 10 bases and J 1 base; nucleotides not matched to a gene: 6. This CDR3 is built from 14 residues.